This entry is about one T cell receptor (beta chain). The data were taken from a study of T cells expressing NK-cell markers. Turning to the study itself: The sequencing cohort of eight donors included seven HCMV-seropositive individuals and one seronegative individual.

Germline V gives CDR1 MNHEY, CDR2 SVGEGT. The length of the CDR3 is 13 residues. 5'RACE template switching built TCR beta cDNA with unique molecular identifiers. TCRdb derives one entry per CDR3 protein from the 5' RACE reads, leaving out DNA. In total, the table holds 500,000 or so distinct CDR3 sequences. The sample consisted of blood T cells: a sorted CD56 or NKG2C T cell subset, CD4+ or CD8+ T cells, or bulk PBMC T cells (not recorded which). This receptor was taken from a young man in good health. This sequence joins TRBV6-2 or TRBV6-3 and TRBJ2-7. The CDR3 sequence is CASSYAQNYEQYF.